Shown below are 19 T cell receptor beta chains from a single sample sequenced in a study of identical twins. TCRdb reprocessed the 5' RACE reads with MiXCR, giving one entry per CDR3 protein. The table lists around 450,000 distinct CDR3 sequences, around 14% of them singletons. These data were also reused for a study on yellow fever vaccine responses in identical twins.

Sequencing was carried out using CD4+ T cells sorted from blood. The receptors originated from a woman aged 18-29 years in good health.

The chain recombines TRBV6-2 or TRBV6-3 with TRBJ2-7, with TRBD1 identical over 10 bases. The CDR3 loop spans 16 amino acids. The trim removed 4 bases at V and 5 bases at J, leaving 11 bases unmatched. Germline CDR1 and CDR2: MNHEY and SVGEGT. CDR3 nucleotide sequence: TGTGCCAGCAGTTCTGGACCGGGACAGGGGACGCACGAGCAGTACTTC. Translated: CASSSGPGQGTHEQYF.

This clonotype was seen more than once but under ten times. The V call is TRBV25-1, the J call TRBJ2-3; tentative D call: TRBD2 (7 bases). Deletions cut 3 bases from V and 0 bases from J, with 10 bases between. This CDR3 is built from 15 residues. Germline CDR1 and CDR2: MGHDK and SYGVNS. The CDR3 sequence is CASSDGGGSTDTQYF. CDR3 DNA sequence: TGTGCCAGCAGTGACGGCGGGGGCAGCACAGATACGCAGTATTTT.

Many counts were recorded for this clonotype. The chain is built from TRBV24-1 and TRBJ2-2; 11 bases map to TRBD2. CDR3 size: 20 residues. Germline trimming cut 2 bases from V and 0 bases from J; bases unmatched to any gene: 10. Germline CDR1 is KGHDR and CDR2 is SFDVKD. The CDR3 DNA follows: TGTGCCACCAGTGATTCCGCCGGACTAGCGGGTTTAGCGAACACCGGGGAGCTGTTTTTT. Protein product: CATSDSAGLAGLANTGELFF.

This clonotype was seen many times. The V and J genes are TRBV12-3 or TRBV12-4 and TRBJ2-1; no clear D. The CDR3 sequence is 12 residues long. V was pared by 6 bases and J by 9 bases, with 12 bases between. DNA of the CDR3: TGTGCCAGCAGCCTGGAAACCTTTGAGCAGTTCTTC. Translated: CASSLETFEQFF.

The J gene is TRBJ2-5, the V gene TRBV29-1; tentatively, D is TRBD1 (6 bases). The germline gives CDR1 SQVTM, CDR2 ANQGSEA. Trimming cost V 0 bases and J 4 bases, with 9 bases left between them. The CDR3 length is 13 residues. CDR3 nucleotides: TGCAGCGTTGAAGAAACAGGGCGAGAGACCCAGTACTTC. It specifies CSVEETGRETQYF.

This clonotype appeared a few times. The chain couples TRBV12-3 or TRBV12-4 to TRBJ2-1, with 7 nucleotides matching TRBD1. This CDR3 comprises 14 residues. Trimming took 6 bases from V and 2 from J; bases not matched to a gene: 4. CDR3 sequence: CASRTGTAYNEQFF. In DNA form, the CDR3 reads TGTGCCAGCAGGACCGGGACAGCCTACAATGAGCAGTTCTTC.

The rearrangement links TRBV7-9 to TRBJ2-2; 7 bases agree with TRBD2. The junction had 13 bases not matched to a gene; V was cut back by 4 bases and J by 2 bases. The CDR3 totals 18 residues. Germline lookup yields CDR1 SEHNR and CDR2 FQNEAQ (reference sequence). The CDR3 loop reads CASSSYPKAGANTGELFF. The CDR3 DNA sequence: TGTGCCAGCAGCTCTTACCCCAAGGCGGGAGCTAACACCGGGGAGCTGTTTTTT. Supplemented by reference TRBV7-9 and TRBJ2-2, the full variable domain reads DTGVSQNPRHKITKRGQNVTFRCDPISEHNRLYWYRQTLGQGPEFLTYFQNEAQLEKSRLLSDRFSAERPKGSFSTLEIQRTEQGDSAMYLCASSSYPKAGANTGELFFGEGSRLTVL.

This clonotype was recorded a few times. The rearrangement uses TRBV5-4 and TRBJ2-2; 8 bases are a match to TRBD2. The germline V gene has CDR1 SGHNT and CDR2 YYREEE (reference sequence). Losses at the gene ends were 4 bases for V and 3 bases for J; bases not matched to a gene: 5. This CDR3 spans 15 amino acids. The CDR3 protein is CASSRSGGDTGELFF. CDR3 DNA sequence: TGTGCCAGCAGCCGGAGCGGGGGAGACACCGGGGAGCTGTTTTTT.

Only a few counts were recorded for this clonotype. The V call is TRBV10-2, the J call TRBJ2-5; 13 nucleotides line up with TRBD2. Looked up from germline, CDR1 is WSHSY and CDR2 is SAAADI. The CDR3 covers 16 residues. After removal of 6 bases from V and 5 bases from J, the junction contained 9 bases not matched to a gene. The chain's CDR3 is CASRPPGLAGRETQYF. CDR3 DNA: TGCGCCAGCAGACCTCCGGGACTAGCGGGAAGGGAGACCCAGTACTTC.

This clonotype has at least ten counts. The V gene is TRBV3-1, the J gene TRBJ2-5; TRBD2 matches 7 bases. The CDR3 contains 15 residues. Trimming cost V 0 bases and J 2 bases; bases outside gene matches: 3. The V gene's germline CDR1 is LGHDT and CDR2 YNNKEL (reference sequence). DNA of the CDR3: TGTGCCAGCAGCCAAGATGGACTAGGACAAGAGACCCAGTACTTC. Its translation is CASSQDGLGQETQYF.

This clonotype was observed a few times. The chain is built from TRBV29-1 and TRBJ1-2; weak D call: TRBD1 (5 bases). CDR1 SQVTM and CDR2 ANQGSEA come from the germline V gene. The CDR3 loop spans 13 amino acids. Trimming shortened V by 7 bases and J by 1 base, and 13 bases separated the two germline ends. The CDR3 DNA follows: TGCAGCGCCTGGGGACGGCTTAACTATGGCTACACCTTC. It is translated as CSAWGRLNYGYTF.

This clonotype has a count of ten or more. The chain couples TRBV12-3 or TRBV12-4 to TRBJ2-1, with 10 bases aligning to TRBD1. V shed 5 bases and J 4 bases; nucleotides not matched to a gene: 5. This CDR3 is 15 amino acids long. CDR3 loop: CASSPPGQGYNEQFF. The CDR3 nucleotides are TGTGCCAGCAGTCCCCCGGGACAGGGGTACAATGAGCAGTTCTTC.

This clonotype came up once. Lacking the conserved final phenylalanine or tryptophan, this CDR3 likely reflects a read error. The chain links TRBV12-5 to TRBJ2-5, with 9 bases identical to TRBD2. The CDR3 totals 16 residues. Germline V gene data show CDR1 as LGHNT and CDR2 as FRNRAP. With V trimmed by 6 bases and J by 3 bases, 11 bases remained unmatched. Written as DNA, the CDR3 is TGTGCTAGTGGCCGCGGGGGGGCAGGTAGGGAAGAGACCCAGTACCTC. It translates to CASGRGGAGREETQYL.

The rearrangement uses TRBV9 and TRBJ2-5, with a weak D call TRBD2 (5 bases). This CDR3 is 17 amino acids long. CDR1 is SGDLS and CDR2 is YYNGEE in the germline V gene. The germline V and J ends were trimmed by 0 bases and 0 bases, with 15 bases remaining between them. CDR3: CASSVALSGGDQETQYF. In nucleotides, the CDR3 is TGTGCCAGCAGCGTAGCTCTCAGCGGAGGCGACCAAGAGACCCAGTACTTC.

This clonotype has only a few counts. The rearrangement joins TRBV5-1 to TRBJ1-2; tentative D call: TRBD1 (5 bases). The CDR3 is 14 residues long. The germline CDR1 and CDR2 sequences are SGHRS and YFSETQ. Trimming took 4 bases from V and 2 from J, leaving 12 bases between them. CDR3 amino acids: CASSPGPGNYGYTF. CDR3 nucleotide sequence: TGCGCCAGCAGCCCAGGGCCAGGGAACTATGGCTACACCTTC.

The chain carries TRBV6-9 and TRBJ2-3; D is unresolved. The V end lost 8 bases, the J end lost 5 bases, and 26 bases lay between the germline ends. The germline gives CDR1 MNHGY, CDR2 SVAAGI. CDR3 size: 17 residues. The CDR3 is CASDPQSNGVPGDTQYF. For the CDR3, the DNA is TGTGCCAGCGATCCTCAGAGTAATGGGGTCCCGGGAGATACGCAGTATTTT.

In this sample, this clonotype turned up a few times. This CDR3 reads CASSPRDRRLSYEQYF. The CDR3 nucleotides are TGCGCCAGCAGCCCCCGGGACAGGCGATTGTCCTACGAGCAGTACTTC. The chain uses TRBV5-1 and TRBJ2-7; 8 nucleotides line up with TRBD1. From germline, CDR1 is SGHRS and CDR2 YFSETQ. The length of the CDR3 is 16 residues. J was trimmed by 1 base and V by 4 bases; bases with no gene match: 10.

This clonotype was detected many times. The V gene is TRBV7-2, the J gene TRBJ2-7; 7 bases line up with TRBD1. The germline gives CDR1 SGHTA, CDR2 FQGNSA. The CDR3 is 13 residues long. V was clipped by 6 bases and J by 2 bases; unmatched bases: 4. CDR3 loop: CASSLDRAYEQYF. In nucleotides, the CDR3 is TGTGCCAGCAGTCTTGACAGGGCCTACGAGCAGTACTTC.

The rearrangement joins TRBV5-1 to TRBJ1-6, with D unclear. Trimming pared 0 bases from V and 8 bases from J, leaving 9 bases between. The length of the CDR3 is 14 residues. Per the germline V gene, CDR1 is SGHRS and CDR2 is YFSETQ. CDR3 DNA sequence: TGCGCCAGCAGCTTGGACCTTTGGGATTCACCCCTCCACTTT. This translates into CASSLDLWDSPLHF.